A single sample is the source of the 8 T cell receptor beta chains below, sequenced in a study of blood T cell repertoires in COVID-19. The table came from immunoSEQ multiplex PCR; TCRdb's copy has only in-frame clones and leaves some out. Of about 70,000 clones listed, roughly 85% are singletons. Material for sequencing was peripheral blood. All receptors derive from a woman older than 75 with acute or convalescent COVID-19.

The chain is built from TRBV4-1 and TRBJ1-6, with D perhaps matching TRBD1 (6 bases). CDR3 size: 15 residues. V dropped 2 bases and J dropped 9 bases, with 14 bases sitting between them. Per germline, CDR1 MGHRA and CDR2 YSYEKL. In nucleotides, the CDR3 is TGCGCCAGCAGCCAATGGGACAATTCGGGTTCACCCCTCCACTTT. Amino acid sequence: CASSQWDNSGSPLHF.

The chain recombines TRBV30 with TRBJ2-7; D not certain. V was cut by 2 bases and J by 3 bases, with 14 bases left in between. The CDR3 sequence is 14 residues long. Germline CDR1 is GTSNPN and CDR2 is SVGIG (reference sequence). The CDR3 nucleotides read TGTGCCTGGAGTTATAGTAGTTTGGTCTACGAGCAGTACTTC. This translates into CAWSYSSLVYEQYF.

The CDR3 reads CASSYGGAAKNIQYF. The CDR3 DNA follows: TGTGCCAGCAGTTACGGGGGGGCGGCCAAAAACATTCAGTACTTC. V and J are TRBV6-5 and TRBJ2-4; tentative D call: TRBD2 (7 bases). The V end was cut by 2 bases, the J end by 1 base, with 9 bases between. The CDR3 has 15 residues. Germline V lookup: CDR1 MNHEY, CDR2 SVGAGI.

The rearrangement uses TRBV6-5 and TRBJ2-2; 9 bases are shared with TRBD1. The length of the CDR3 is 14 residues. Germline lookup yields CDR1 MNHEY and CDR2 SVGAGI. Trimming at V came to 8 bases and at J to 5 bases, leaving 6 bases not matched to a gene. CDR3: CASQGQGETGELFF. DNA for the CDR3: TGTGCCAGCCAGGGACAGGGAGAAACCGGGGAGCTGTTTTTT.

CDR3 coding DNA: TGTGCCAGCAGTTACGGGCTGTCCGGCTCTGGAAACACCATATATTTT. Its translation is CASSYGLSGSGNTIYF. The chain is built from TRBV6-5 and TRBJ1-3; D is ambiguous. This CDR3 has 16 amino acids. CDR1 MNHEY and CDR2 SVGAGI come from the germline V gene. The ends were cut back, 2 bases at V and 0 bases at J, with 11 bases in the middle.

For this clone: Other nucleotide sequences from this sample produce the same CDR3. The chain has TRBV4-1 and TRBJ2-7; unclear D gene. CDR1 MGHRA and CDR2 YSYEKL come from the germline V gene. The CDR3 covers 13 residues. The V end was cut by 0 bases, the J end by 6 bases, with 9 bases between. The CDR3 DNA follows: TGCGCCAGCAGCCAAGACGGCCCGGGCGAGCAGTACTTC. Translation gives CASSQDGPGEQYF.

V usage is TRBV29-1 and J usage is TRBJ1-1; the match to TRBD1 covers 8 bases. The V gene end was trimmed by 7 bases and the J gene end by 4 bases; junction bases not matched to a gene: 5. CDR1 is SQVTM, CDR2 ANQGSEA, per germline. The CDR3 is 12 amino acids. The CDR3 DNA follows: TGCAGCGCCGAGGACAGGGCCACTGAAGCTTTCTTT. Translation: CSAEDRATEAFF.

This sequence joins TRBV29-1 and TRBJ1-1; possible D gene TRBD1, 6 bases. The V gene's germline CDR1 is SQVTM and CDR2 ANQGSEA. The CDR3 sequence is 13 residues long. Trimming removed 6 bases at V and 1 base at J, with 12 bases between. This CDR3 is CSVKSTGNTEAFF. The CDR3 DNA is TGCAGCGTGAAATCGACAGGGAACACTGAAGCTTTCTTT.